A single sample is the source of the 14 T cell receptor beta chains below, sequenced in a study of response to subunit inactivated influenza vaccine. TCRdb re-analysed the RT-PCR reads in MiXCR, keeping a single row per CDR3 protein. The repertoire has approximately 290,000 distinct CDR3 sequences, 22% of them found once; the top ten carry about 9.4%. Sample: PBMCs from blood, taken 21 months after vaccination. The source of these receptors is a man in his fifties or sixties who received an inactivated influenza vaccine.

The genes are TRBV2 and TRBJ1-2, with 8 bases identical to TRBD1. The germline CDR1 and CDR2 sequences are SNHLY and FYNNEI. The CDR3 extends over 12 amino acids. J lost 6 bases, V lost 10 bases, and 7 bases had no gene match. The DNA of the CDR3 is TGTGCCAACCCGGGACAGGTTAATGGCTACACCTTC. Translating it yields CANPGQVNGYTF.

The chain employs TRBV7-2 and TRBJ1-2; a possible D gene is TRBD1 (5 bases). The CDR3 is 15 residues long. The V gene lost 3 bases and the J gene lost 5 bases, with 16 bases spanning the gap. CDR1 is SGHTA, CDR2 FQGNSA, per germline. The chain's CDR3 is CASSLDLGGEYGYTF. DNA for the CDR3: TGTGCCAGCAGCTTGGACTTGGGAGGGGAGTATGGCTACACCTTC. The full variable domain, rest sourced from reference TRBV7-2 and TRBJ1-2, is GAGVSQSPSNKVTEKGKDVELRCDPISGHTALYWYRQSLGQGLEFLIYFQGNSAPDKSGLPSDRFSAERTGGSVSTLTIQRTQQEDSAVYLCASSLDLGGEYGYTFGSGTRLTVV.

This chain connects TRBV2 to TRBJ1-3; D remains ambiguous. Germline CDR1 reads SNHLY; CDR2 reads FYNNEI. The CDR3 covers 15 residues. The V end was cut by 5 bases, the J end by 0 bases, with 11 bases between. The CDR3 DNA reads as TGTGCCAGCAGTCCAAGGAAGAGCTCTGGAAACACCATATATTTT. Its protein is CASSPRKSSGNTIYF.

The sample holds one count of this clonotype. This chain uses TRBV20-1 with TRBJ1-1; D unclear. CDR3 length: 13 amino acids. The V gene lost 6 bases and the J gene lost 1 base, with 12 bases spanning the gap. Germline loops: CDR1 DFQATT, CDR2 SNEGSKA (reference sequence). CDR3 bases: TGCAGTGCCCTACACCCAGCGAACACTGAAGCTTTCTTT. Amino acids: CSALHPANTEAFF.

This clonotype came up many times. The chain employs TRBV20-1 and TRBJ1-3; tentatively, D is TRBD1 (5 bases). CDR1 DFQATT and CDR2 SNEGSKA come from the germline V gene (reference sequence). V gave up 0 bases and J gave up 4 bases, with 13 bases separating them. The CDR3 length is 15 residues. CDR3 in amino acids: CSARDGGIRGNTIYF. The CDR3 DNA follows: TGCAGTGCTAGAGATGGGGGGATACGAGGAAACACCATATATTTT.

The chain links TRBV7-2 to TRBJ2-3, with no clear D. This CDR3 has 15 residues. V was cut by 0 bases and J by 1 base, with 8 bases left in between. Germline values: CDR1 SGHTA, CDR2 FQGNSA. CDR3 sequence: CASSLARVGTDTQYF. In nucleotides, the CDR3 is TGTGCCAGCAGCTTAGCTAGGGTGGGCACAGATACGCAGTATTTT. Full variable domain (rest looked up from reference TRBV7-2 and TRBJ2-3): GAGVSQSPSNKVTEKGKDVELRCDPISGHTALYWYRQSLGQGLEFLIYFQGNSAPDKSGLPSDRFSAERTGGSVSTLTIQRTQQEDSAVYLCASSLARVGTDTQYFGPGTRLTVL.

The chain employs TRBV29-1 and TRBJ1-2, with a tentative D call TRBD1 (5 bases). The CDR3 extends over 14 amino acids. V lost 4 bases, J lost 2 bases, and 14 bases lay in between. Germline V gives CDR1 SQVTM, CDR2 ANQGSEA. CDR3 region: CSVAPGPPNYGYTF. As DNA, the CDR3 is TGCAGCGTTGCCCCGGGACCGCCGAACTATGGCTACACCTTC. The complete variable domain, with remaining parts taken from reference TRBV29-1 and TRBJ1-2, reads SAVISQKPSRDICQRGTSLTIQCQVDSQVTMMFWYRQQPGQSLTLIATANQGSEATYESGFVIDKFPISRPNLTFSTLTVSNMSPEDSSIYLCSVAPGPPNYGYTFGSGTRLTVV.

This clonotype was seen a few times. This chain links TRBV20-1 with TRBJ1-1; D perhaps matches TRBD1 (5 bases). Trimming pared 0 bases from V and 0 bases from J, leaving 14 bases between. Germline loops: CDR1 DFQATT, CDR2 SNEGSKA (reference sequence). This CDR3 contains 16 residues. The CDR3 bases are TGCAGTGCTAGAGAACAGGTCCGCCCCATGAACACTGAAGCTTTCTTT. Amino acid sequence: CSAREQVRPMNTEAFF.

The sample holds many counts of this clonotype. The chain recombines TRBV29-1 with TRBJ2-3, with D tentatively TRBD2 (6 bases). Trimming left V 0 bases short and J 10 bases short, with 14 bases between. From germline, CDR1 is SQVTM and CDR2 ANQGSEA. The CDR3 has 13 residues. The CDR3 DNA reads TGCAGCGTTGAAGATCGGAGTGGGAGGTCGCAGTATTTT. The encoded protein is CSVEDRSGRSQYF.

This clonotype turned up a few times. This chain's CDR3 is CASSSGQTYYGYTF. Written as DNA, the CDR3 is TGCGCCAGCAGCTCCGGACAGACGTACTATGGCTACACCTTC. The chain recombines TRBV5-1 with TRBJ1-2; possibly TRBD1 for D (6 bases). From germline, CDR1 is SGHRS and CDR2 YFSETQ. The CDR3 runs 14 residues. Trimming left V 3 bases short and J 3 bases short, with 12 bases between.

Only a few counts were recorded for this clonotype. The chain links TRBV4-3 to TRBJ1-6; a possible D gene is TRBD1 (5 bases). Germline lookup yields CDR1 LGHNA and CDR2 YSLEER. Trimming cost V 4 bases and J 4 bases, with 14 bases left between them. The CDR3 length is 16 residues. The CDR3 sequence is CASSPEGSSYNSPLHF. In DNA, the CDR3 is TGCGCCAGCAGCCCGGAGGGGAGTTCTTATAATTCACCCCTCCACTTT.

This clonotype came up a few times. V is TRBV20-1 and J is TRBJ2-3, with D possibly being TRBD2 (5 bases). The ends were cut back, 1 base at V and 2 bases at J, with 16 bases in the middle. The CDR3 contains 16 residues. Germline CDR1 DFQATT, CDR2 SNEGSKA (reference sequence). The CDR3, as DNA: TGCAGTGCTAGAGGAGGGCCTAGATATCTCACAGATACGCAGTATTTT. Translation gives CSARGGPRYLTDTQYF.

This clonotype was seen a handful of times. This chain uses TRBV6-5 with TRBJ1-6; perhaps TRBD1 as D (5 bases). V was shortened by 3 bases and J by 9 bases, with 21 bases between the two germline ends. This CDR3 contains 17 residues. From germline, CDR1 is MNHEY and CDR2 SVGAGI. The CDR3 loop reads CASSYDSPRIYGSPLHF. The CDR3, as DNA: TGTGCCAGCAGTTATGACAGTCCGAGGATATACGGTTCACCCCTCCACTTT.

This clonotype has a handful of counts. CDR3 bases: TGCAGCGTTCGAAGAGGGAAGATGAGCACTGAAGCTTTCTTT. Translation gives CSVRRGKMSTEAFF. This chain connects TRBV29-1 to TRBJ1-1, with D uncertain. The CDR3 consists of 14 residues. In germline, CDR1 is SQVTM, CDR2 ANQGSEA. V gave up 5 bases and J gave up 4 bases, with 17 bases separating them.